This T cell receptor (beta chain) was sequenced during a study of OX40 agonist ivuxolimab in advanced cancers. Study context: In this cohort, patients received ivuxolimab, an agonistic anti-OX40 (CD134) antibody. Three patients showed partial responses: one hepatocellular carcinoma and two cutaneous melanoma cases.

In germline, CDR1 is MGHRA, CDR2 YSYEKL. This CDR3 has 15 residues. Trimming shortened V by 4 bases and J by 5 bases, and 14 bases separated the two germline ends. Repertoires were generated with immunoSEQ multiplex PCR, while TCRdb's copy carries only in-frame clones and drops some. The table lists roughly 90,000 clones, around 90% of them singletons. The V gene is TRBV4-1, the J gene TRBJ2-2; possibly TRBD1 for D (7 bases). The specimen comprised CD4+ or CD8+ T cells sorted from blood, sampled in a trial of the OX40 agonist ivuxolimab. This TCR was sampled from an adult with an advanced solid tumor such as melanoma, head and neck, liver or kidney cancer. DNA for the CDR3: TGCGCCAGCAGCCGATCGCCAGGGGGGACCGGGGAGCTGTTTTTT. It is translated as CASSRSPGGTGELFF.